This TCR beta chain was found in a study of T cell changes during pregnancy in multiple sclerosis. The assay was immunoSEQ multiplex PCR, and TCRdb's table has in-frame clones only and misses some. This table holds 61,000 or so clones, around 93% found once. V lost 2 bases and J lost 3, with 12 bases in between. The CDR3 has 15 residues. Germline-derived CDR1 and CDR2 are KGHSH and LQKENI. This clone came up once. V is TRBV18 and J is TRBJ2-3, with D hard to call. The TCR was taken from a female donor with multiple sclerosis, enrolled in a pregnancy study. Source: CD4+ T cells from peripheral blood mononuclear cells, taken before pregnancy. CDR3 region: CASSPDGLRTDTQYF. In nucleotides, the CDR3 is TGTGCCAGCTCACCAGATGGGTTGAGGACAGATACGCAGTATTTT. The full variable domain, its missing parts supplied by reference TRBV18 and TRBJ2-3, is NAGVMQNPRHLVRRRGQEARLRCSPMKGHSHVYWYRQLPEEGLKFMVYLQKENIIDESGMPKERFSAEFPKEGPSILRIQQVVRGDSAAYFCASSPDGLRTDTQYFGPGTRLTVL.